What follows are 18 T cell receptor beta chains derived from one specimen sequenced in a study of glioma-infiltrating T cells after dendritic cell vaccination. Clones were sequenced by immunoSEQ multiplex PCR, and TCRdb holds only the in-frame ones, with some missing. The data show about 50,000 clones, 70% to 90% seen once. Indicated time point: after dendritic cell vaccination, including at tumor progression/relapse. The specimen was blood, collected after dendritic cell vaccination. The receptor set was obtained from a human donor with glioblastoma.

This chain uses TRBV19 with TRBJ2-1, with TRBD1 matching 8 bases. The CDR3 is 15 residues long. The V and J ends lost 2 bases and 7 bases, in that order; junction bases with no gene match: 7. Germline V CDR1 and CDR2: LNHDA, SQIVND (reference sequence). CDR3 DNA: TGTGCCAGTAGTATACGGGGGACAGGACGTAATGAGCAGTTCTTC. This codes for CASSIRGTGRNEQFF.

The chain links TRBV5-1 to TRBJ2-3; 10 bases align to TRBD2. CDR3 size: 15 residues. Germline V lookup: CDR1 SGHRS, CDR2 YFSETQ. The V gene end was trimmed by 5 bases and the J gene end by 1 base; junction bases not matched to a gene: 4. The CDR3 is CASSRGLAGTDTQYF. DNA for the CDR3: TGCGCCAGCAGTCGTGGACTAGCGGGCACAGATACGCAGTATTTT.

This chain links TRBV11-3 with TRBJ1-1, with no clear D. The CDR3 is made up of 13 amino acids. V was clipped by 5 bases and J by 3 bases, with 10 bases between them. From germline, CDR1 is SGHNT and CDR2 YENEEA. The CDR3 region is CASSPSRDTEAFF. CDR3 coding DNA: TGTGCCAGCAGCCCAAGCCGGGACACTGAAGCTTTCTTT.

CDR3 protein: CASSHIAGGDEQFF. The CDR3 coding sequence is TGTGCCAGCAGCCATATAGCGGGGGGGGATGAGCAGTTCTTC. The V and J genes are TRBV6-6 and TRBJ2-1, with 11 bases identical to TRBD2. This CDR3 is built from 14 residues. Per germline, CDR1 MNHNY and CDR2 SVGAGI (reference sequence). After removal of 6 bases from V and 8 bases from J, the junction contained 6 bases not matched to a gene.

This chain links TRBV4-1 with TRBJ1-1; D gene unclear. Germline V gives CDR1 MGHRA, CDR2 YSYEKL. V lost 0 bases and J lost 1, with 6 bases in between. The CDR3 spans 14 residues. The CDR3 here is CASSQEGRNTEAFF. The CDR3 region has the DNA TGCGCCAGCAGCCAAGAGGGCCGGAACACTGAAGCTTTCTTT.

The gene calls are TRBV5-6 and TRBJ2-1; tentatively, D is TRBD2 (6 bases). Deletions cut 7 bases from V and 3 bases from J, with 14 bases between. CDR1 and CDR2 (germline): SGHDT, YYEEEE. CDR3 length: 14 residues. CDR3 bases: TGTGCCAGCTCTAGCCGCGGGATCTACAATGAGCAGTTCTTC. Protein sequence: CASSSRGIYNEQFF.

The chain has TRBV4-1 and TRBJ1-2; TRBD1 might be the D (6 bases). Trimming cost V 5 bases and J 2 bases, with 15 bases left between them. CDR3 size: 15 residues. Per the germline V gene, CDR1 is MGHRA and CDR2 is YSYEKL. The CDR3 DNA follows: TGCGCCAGCAGCGATACAGGGAGTTACAACTATGGCTACACCTTC. Its protein is CASSDTGSYNYGYTF.

The rearrangement joins TRBV7-9 to TRBJ2-7, with D possibly TRBD2 on 5 matching bases. The length of the CDR3 is 15 residues. Germline V lookup: CDR1 SEHNR, CDR2 FQNEAQ (reference sequence). Trimming pared 5 bases from V and 3 bases from J, leaving 17 bases between. This CDR3 reads CASSPMTGNFYEQYF. The DNA of the CDR3 is TGTGCCAGCAGCCCAATGACGGGAAACTTCTACGAGCAGTACTTC.

The genes are TRBV5-1 and TRBJ2-7; 10 nucleotides match TRBD1. From germline, CDR1 is SGHRS and CDR2 YFSETQ. The CDR3 loop spans 14 amino acids. V lost 4 bases, J lost 5 bases, and 6 bases stayed unmatched. DNA of the CDR3: TGCGCCAGCAGCCTAACCGGGACAGGGGACGAGCAGTACTTC. Encoded protein: CASSLTGTGDEQYF.

The chain joins TRBV25-1 to TRBJ2-3; TRBD2 matches 7 bases. The germline V gene has CDR1 MGHDK and CDR2 SYGVNS. The CDR3 runs to 16 residues. The V and J ends lost 6 bases and 1 base, in that order; junction bases with no gene match: 10. CDR3 in DNA: TGTGCCAGCAGCCCAAATTCGGGGGGACGCACAGATACGCAGTATTTT. It codes for CASSPNSGGRTDTQYF.

The chain links TRBV19 to TRBJ1-1; no reliable D call. Germline V gives CDR1 LNHDA, CDR2 SQIVND (reference sequence). V was shortened by 8 bases and J by 2 bases, with 12 bases between the two germline ends. The CDR3 totals 13 residues. The CDR3, as DNA: TGTGCCAGTTCGACAAACAGTAACACTGAAGCTTTCTTT. Encoded protein: CASSTNSNTEAFF.

The V and J genes are TRBV11-2 and TRBJ2-5, with D tentatively TRBD2 (5 bases). The CDR3 runs 15 residues. Trimming pared 5 bases from V and 2 bases from J, leaving 15 bases between. Germline V gives CDR1 SGHAT, CDR2 FQNNGV. In nucleotides, the CDR3 is TGTGCCAGCAGCCCGGACGGACTGGTTCAAGAGACCCAGTACTTC. This gives the protein CASSPDGLVQETQYF.

The chain is built from TRBV6-5 and TRBJ1-3; D is undetermined. The CDR3 is 12 residues long. V was clipped by 8 bases and J by 4 bases, with 9 bases between them. Germline V gene lookup returns CDR1 MNHEY and CDR2 SVGAGI. DNA for the CDR3: TGTGCCAGCTTAGGAGGGGGAAACACCATATATTTT. This sequence encodes CASLGGGNTIYF.

V is TRBV27 and J is TRBJ2-1, with 7 bases aligning to TRBD2. This CDR3 has 14 residues. V lost 3 bases to trimming and J lost 8 bases; unmatched junction nucleotides: 7. Germline loops: CDR1 MNHEY, CDR2 SMNVEV (reference sequence). In DNA, the CDR3 is TGTGCCAGCAGTTTTGGACTAGGCTCCTATGAGCAGTTCTTC. Its translation: CASSFGLGSYEQFF.

The genes are TRBV29-1 and TRBJ2-1, with unresolved D. V lost 0 bases to trimming and J lost 8 bases, with 8 bases between them. CDR3 length: 12 amino acids. Germline loops: CDR1 SQVTM, CDR2 ANQGSEA. The CDR3 loop is CSVEDVADEQFF. The CDR3 nucleotides read TGCAGCGTTGAAGACGTAGCAGATGAGCAGTTCTTC.

This clone was counted only a few times. The rearrangement uses TRBV19 and TRBJ1-5; TRBD1 might be the D (5 bases). Germline values: CDR1 LNHDA, CDR2 SQIVND (reference sequence). The V end was cut by 3 bases, the J end by 8 bases, with 20 bases between. The CDR3 loop spans 16 amino acids. The CDR3 protein is CASSILGGDDIKPQHF. The CDR3 bases are TGTGCCAGTAGTATTTTGGGGGGGGACGATATTAAGCCCCAGCATTTT.

J is TRBJ1-3 and V is TRBV28, with D perhaps matching TRBD1 (5 bases). Germline loops: CDR1 MDHEN, CDR2 SYDVKM. The CDR3 is 15 amino acids. Trimming took 5 bases from V and 4 from J, leaving 15 bases between them. This CDR3 reads CASSPPDKPGNTIYF. The CDR3 coding sequence is TGTGCCAGCAGTCCACCGGACAAACCGGGAAACACCATATATTTT.

As DNA, the CDR3 is TGTGCCAGCAGCCGGACAGGGTTGGGTCGGACTGAAGCTTTCTTT. It encodes CASSRTGLGRTEAFF. The rearrangement links TRBV28 to TRBJ1-1; TRBD1 matches 8 bases. The ends lost 6 bases at V and 5 bases at J; junction bases unmatched: 11. The CDR3 has 15 residues. CDR1 is MDHEN, CDR2 SYDVKM, per germline.